This T cell receptor (beta chain) is from a study of blood T cell repertoires in COVID-19 (dated by TCRdb to the early 2020s). With respect to the entire study: The collaborator samples originated in the United States, Italy and Spain and spanned the acute and convalescent phases of COVID-19. The prospective study material was composed of cDNA or gDNA derived from T cells, B-cell-depleted T cells, or PBMCs. The dataset comprised deeply sampled blood TCRbeta repertoires from subjects exposed to, actively infected with, or recovered from COVID-19. The repertoires were released in a freely available public database meant as a resource for research on the immune response to SARS-CoV-2. Samples were obtained from the ongoing ImmuneRACE study (first 160 participants) and from about 1,300 subjects provided by 6 global collaborators. Sample metadata almost always included a de-identified subject ID, COVID-19 status, age in years and sex. Where available, HLA class I and class II types were obtained from metadata supplied by the sample provider rather than from assay-based typing.

TCRbeta CDR3 regions were amplified from genomic DNA by means of the immunoSEQ Assay, a bias-controlled multiplex PCR. As for the authors' bioinformatics: Nucleated cell counts per sample were estimated from amplification of reference gene primers within the assay. To quantify the absolute abundance of each unique TCRbeta CDR3 rearrangement, sequence reads were collapsed and filtered. For each sample, productive Simpson clonality was calculated as the square root of Simpson's diversity index over productive rearrangements. TCRdb holds this immuneACCESS table with in-frame rearrangements only. Some clones are missing; in checked studies, unresolved V genes explain under half, and the rest has no known cause. The V and J calls and clone size come from that table; D and trimming were worked out from the DNA. Across this sample there are approximately 76,000 clones, with around 90% seen only once. The ten largest account for roughly 8% of the sample.

In regard to this clone: Its antigen is still unknown. No base quality values were provided; no much bigger clone lies one nucleotide off.

The collaborating institutions used their own protocols to collect whole blood in K2EDTA tubes. For TCRbeta analysis, collaborator samples were shipped as frozen whole blood, as isolated PBMCs, or as DNA extracted from either sample type. The study at large found these results: The amount of clinical and demographic metadata varied by source and participant and was provided uncurated.

The source of this sequence is a man aged 25-45 years with acute or convalescent COVID-19. Input material: peripheral blood.

The DNA sequence is given as TGCGCCAGCAGCCAAGCCGGGGTACAAGAGACCCAGTACTTC. Its protein product is CASSQAGVQETQYF. The rearranged segments are TRBV4-1 and TRBJ2-5; TRBD2 is a possible D gene, resting on 5 matching bases. From the cysteine through the phenylalanine, the CDR3 covers 14 amino acids. The kept DNA is CDR3 alone, 42 bases in frame from the first base. Relative to germline, V is 1 base shorter and J is 2 bases shorter, with 8 bases between their ends. Taken from the germline V gene, the CDR1 and CDR2 loops are MGHRA and YSYEKL.